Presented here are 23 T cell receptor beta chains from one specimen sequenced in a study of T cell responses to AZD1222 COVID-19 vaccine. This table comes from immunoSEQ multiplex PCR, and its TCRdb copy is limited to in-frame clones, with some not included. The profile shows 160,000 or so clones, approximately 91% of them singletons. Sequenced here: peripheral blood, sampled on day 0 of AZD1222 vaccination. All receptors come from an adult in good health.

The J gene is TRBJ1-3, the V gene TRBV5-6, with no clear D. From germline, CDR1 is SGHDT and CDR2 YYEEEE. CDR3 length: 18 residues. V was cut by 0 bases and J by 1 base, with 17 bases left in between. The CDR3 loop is CASSLVSGEAPSGNTIYF. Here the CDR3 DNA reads TGTGCCAGCAGCTTGGTGTCAGGTGAAGCCCCTTCTGGAAACACCATATATTTT.

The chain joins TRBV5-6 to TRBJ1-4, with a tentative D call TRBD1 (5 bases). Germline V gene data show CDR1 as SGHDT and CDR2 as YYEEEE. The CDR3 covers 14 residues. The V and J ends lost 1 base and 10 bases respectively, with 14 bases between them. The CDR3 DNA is TGTGCCAGCAGCTTGTGGGGCGAGGGGAGAAAACTGTTTTTT. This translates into CASSLWGEGRKLFF.

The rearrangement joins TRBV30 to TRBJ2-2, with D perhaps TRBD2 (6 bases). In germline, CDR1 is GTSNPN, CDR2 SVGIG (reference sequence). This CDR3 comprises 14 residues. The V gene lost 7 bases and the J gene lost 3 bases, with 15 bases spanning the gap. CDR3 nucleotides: TGTGCCTCCCTTTGGGGGGATTACACCGGGGAGCTGTTTTTT. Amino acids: CASLWGDYTGELFF.

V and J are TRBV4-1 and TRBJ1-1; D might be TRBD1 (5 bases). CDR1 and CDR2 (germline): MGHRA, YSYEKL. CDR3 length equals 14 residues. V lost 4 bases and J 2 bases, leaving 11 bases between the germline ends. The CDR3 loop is CASSLSQGNTEAFF. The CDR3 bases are TGCGCCAGCAGCCTGTCCCAGGGTAACACTGAAGCTTTCTTT.

The CDR3 DNA is TGTGCCAGCAGCTTATCCGCGGGACAGAGCTACGAGCAGTACTTC. Translation: CASSLSAGQSYEQYF. This sequence joins TRBV11-2 and TRBJ2-7; possible D gene TRBD1, 7 bases. V shed 2 bases and J shed 3 bases, with 14 bases lying between them. CDR1 and CDR2 from the germline V gene are SGHAT and FQNNGV. The CDR3 contains 15 residues.

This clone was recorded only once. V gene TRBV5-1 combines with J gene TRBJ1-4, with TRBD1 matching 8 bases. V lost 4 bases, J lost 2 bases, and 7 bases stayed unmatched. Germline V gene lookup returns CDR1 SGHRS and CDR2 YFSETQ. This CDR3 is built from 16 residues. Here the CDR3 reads CASSVTGDSTNEKLFF. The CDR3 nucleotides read TGCGCCAGCAGCGTGACAGGGGACTCGACTAATGAAAAACTGTTTTTT.

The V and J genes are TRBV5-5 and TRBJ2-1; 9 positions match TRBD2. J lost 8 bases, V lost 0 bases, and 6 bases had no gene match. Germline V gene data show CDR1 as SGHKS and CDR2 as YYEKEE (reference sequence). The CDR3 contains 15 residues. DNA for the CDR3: TGTGCCAGCAGCTTGGTTCTAGCGGGAAGCCATGAGCAGTTCTTC. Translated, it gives CASSLVLAGSHEQFF.

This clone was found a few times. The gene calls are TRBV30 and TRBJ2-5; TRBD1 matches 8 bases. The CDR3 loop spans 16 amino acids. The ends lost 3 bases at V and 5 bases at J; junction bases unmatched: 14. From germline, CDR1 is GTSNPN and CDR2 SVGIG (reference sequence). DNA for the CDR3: TGTGCCTGGAGGGAAAAAGGACAGGGTCGAAGGGAGACCCAGTACTTC. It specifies CAWREKGQGRRETQYF.

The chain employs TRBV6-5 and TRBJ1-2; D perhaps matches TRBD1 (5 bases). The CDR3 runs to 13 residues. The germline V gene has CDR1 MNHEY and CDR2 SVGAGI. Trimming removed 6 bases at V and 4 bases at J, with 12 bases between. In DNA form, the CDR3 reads TGTGCCAGCAGCGACAGTAGGAGCTATGGCTACACCTTC. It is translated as CASSDSRSYGYTF.

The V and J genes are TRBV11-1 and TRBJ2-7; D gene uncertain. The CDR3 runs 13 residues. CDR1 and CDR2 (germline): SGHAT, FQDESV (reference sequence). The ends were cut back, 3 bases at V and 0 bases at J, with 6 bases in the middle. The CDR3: CASSLVLSYEQYF. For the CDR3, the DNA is TGTGCCAGCAGCTTGGTTCTCTCCTACGAGCAGTACTTC.

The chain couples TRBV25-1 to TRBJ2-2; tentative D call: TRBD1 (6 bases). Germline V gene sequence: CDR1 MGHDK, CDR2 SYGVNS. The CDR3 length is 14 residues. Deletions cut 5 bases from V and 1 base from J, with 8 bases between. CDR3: CASSMDRNTGELFF. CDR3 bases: TGTGCCAGCAGTATGGACAGGAACACCGGGGAGCTGTTTTTT.

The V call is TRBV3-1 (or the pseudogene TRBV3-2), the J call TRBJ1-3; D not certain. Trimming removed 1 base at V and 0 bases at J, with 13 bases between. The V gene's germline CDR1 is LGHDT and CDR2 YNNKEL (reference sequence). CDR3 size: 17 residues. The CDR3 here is CASSQGGTWSSGNTIYF. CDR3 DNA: TGTGCCAGCAGCCAAGGCGGCACTTGGTCCTCTGGAAACACCATATATTTT.

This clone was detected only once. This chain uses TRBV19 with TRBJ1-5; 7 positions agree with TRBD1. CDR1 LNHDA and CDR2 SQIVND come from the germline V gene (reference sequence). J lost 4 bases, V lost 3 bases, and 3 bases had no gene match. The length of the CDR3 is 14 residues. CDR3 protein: CASSIGTENQPQHF. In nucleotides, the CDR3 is TGTGCCAGTAGTATCGGGACAGAGAATCAGCCCCAGCATTTT.

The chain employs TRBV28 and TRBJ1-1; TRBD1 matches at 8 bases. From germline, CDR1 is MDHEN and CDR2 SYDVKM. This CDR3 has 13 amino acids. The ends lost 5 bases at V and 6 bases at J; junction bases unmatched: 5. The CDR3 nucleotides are TGTGCCAGCAGTGCAGGGGGCCGCGCTGAAGCTTTCTTT. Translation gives CASSAGGRAEAFF.

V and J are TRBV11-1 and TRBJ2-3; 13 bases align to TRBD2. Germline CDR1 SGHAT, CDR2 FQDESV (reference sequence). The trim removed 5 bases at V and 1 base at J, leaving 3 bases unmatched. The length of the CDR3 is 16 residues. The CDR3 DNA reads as TGTGCCAGCAGCCCAGGGACTAGCGGGGGCACAGATACGCAGTATTTT. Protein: CASSPGTSGGTDTQYF. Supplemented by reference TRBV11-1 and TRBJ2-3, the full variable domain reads EAEVAQSPRYKITEKSQAVAFWCDPISGHATLYWYRQILGQGPELLVQFQDESVVDDSQLPKDRFSAERLKGVDSTLKIQPAELGDSAMYLCASSPGTSGGTDTQYFGPGTRLTVL.

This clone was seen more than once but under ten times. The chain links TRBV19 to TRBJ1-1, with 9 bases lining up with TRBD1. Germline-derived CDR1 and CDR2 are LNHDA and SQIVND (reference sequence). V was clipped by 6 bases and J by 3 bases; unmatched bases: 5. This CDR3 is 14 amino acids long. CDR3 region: CASSRQGVDTEAFF. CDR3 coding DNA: TGTGCCAGTAGCCGACAGGGGGTGGACACTGAAGCTTTCTTT.

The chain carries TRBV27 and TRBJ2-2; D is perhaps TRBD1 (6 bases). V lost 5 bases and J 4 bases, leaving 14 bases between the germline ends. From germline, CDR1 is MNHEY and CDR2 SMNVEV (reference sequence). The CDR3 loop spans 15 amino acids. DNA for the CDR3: TGTGCCAGCAGTCCGTTGGGGGCCGGCACCGGGGAGCTGTTTTTT. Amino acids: CASSPLGAGTGELFF.

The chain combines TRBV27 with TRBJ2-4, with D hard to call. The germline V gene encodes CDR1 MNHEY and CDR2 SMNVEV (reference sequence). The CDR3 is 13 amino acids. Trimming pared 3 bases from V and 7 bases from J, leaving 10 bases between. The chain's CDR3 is CASSFGTNNIQYF. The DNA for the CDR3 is TGTGCCAGCAGTTTCGGCACGAATAACATTCAGTACTTC.

For the CDR3, the DNA is TGTGCCAGCAGCCAGGGACAGACCAATGAGCAGTTCTTC. It translates to CASSQGQTNEQFF. The V call is TRBV3-1 (or the pseudogene TRBV3-2), the J call TRBJ2-1; TRBD1 agrees at 7 bases. CDR1 is LGHDT and CDR2 is YNNKEL in the germline V gene (reference sequence). CDR3 length: 13 residues. The V and J ends lost 3 bases and 6 bases, in that order; junction bases with no gene match: 2.

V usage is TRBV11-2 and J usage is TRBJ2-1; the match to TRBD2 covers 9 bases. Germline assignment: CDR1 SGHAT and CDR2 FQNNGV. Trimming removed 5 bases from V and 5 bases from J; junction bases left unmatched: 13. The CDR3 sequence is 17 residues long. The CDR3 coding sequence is TGTGCCAGCAGCCCGGGGGGGACTAGCACCTCGAACAATGAGCAGTTCTTC. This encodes CASSPGGTSTSNNEQFF.

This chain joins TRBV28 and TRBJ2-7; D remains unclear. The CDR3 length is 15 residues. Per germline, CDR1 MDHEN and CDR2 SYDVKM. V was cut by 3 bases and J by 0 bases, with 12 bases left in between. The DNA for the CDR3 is TGTGCCAGCAGTTTGAAGGCGACCAGCTCCTACGAGCAGTACTTC. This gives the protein CASSLKATSSYEQYF.

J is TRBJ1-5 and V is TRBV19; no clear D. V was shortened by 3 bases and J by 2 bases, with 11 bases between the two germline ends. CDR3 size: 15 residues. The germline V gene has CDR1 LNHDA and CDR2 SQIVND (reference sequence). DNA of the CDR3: TGTGCCAGTAGTATCATGGTTTATGGCAATCAGCCCCAGCATTTT. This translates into CASSIMVYGNQPQHF.

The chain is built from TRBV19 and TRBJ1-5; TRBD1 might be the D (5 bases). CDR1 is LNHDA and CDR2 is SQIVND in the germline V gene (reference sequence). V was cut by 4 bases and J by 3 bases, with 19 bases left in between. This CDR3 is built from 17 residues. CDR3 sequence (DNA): TGTGCCAGTAGTAGCCCACCCGGGGGGGGGATCAATCAGCCCCAGCATTTT. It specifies CASSSPPGGGINQPQHF.